Listed here is a single T cell receptor beta chain. Its antigen is unknown. This entry is derived from a study of cytomegalovirus exposure and HLA in healthy donors. General study findings and limits: A later analysis reportedly identified an Asian-associated ancestry cluster as carrying fewer N-insertions than the roughly 720-donor mean.

The CDR3 sequence is 14 residues long. In germline, CDR1 is SNHLY, CDR2 FYNNEI. V lost 6 bases, J lost 3 bases, and 3 bases stayed unmatched. Primers for the PCR totalled 60 Vbeta and 13 Jbeta. Libraries were prepared by immunoSEQ multiplex PCR; TCRdb keeps only in-frame clonotypes and omits some of them. This table lists 120,000 to 150,000 clones. This chain connects TRBV2 to TRBJ2-3; 10 bases match TRBD2. The TCR sequence derives from a man aged 35-49 years in good health and CMV-seronegative. The sample comprised PBMCs. CDR3 in amino acids: CASRLAGRTDTQYF. DNA of the CDR3: TGTGCCAGCAGACTAGCGGGGAGGACAGATACGCAGTATTTT.